These T cell receptor beta chains were read from a single sample in a study of blood T cell repertoires in COVID-19. Some clones are missing from TCRdb's copy, which holds only in-frame ones; the method was immunoSEQ multiplex PCR. Of around 84,000 clones listed, 80% to 90% are singletons. The sequencing sample was made of peripheral blood. The receptors shown here come from a man older than 75 with active or convalescent COVID-19. Both conserved end residues are part of each CDR3. D genes are given only for firm matches. Size is omitted from some rows. Given values are once, few, many or a class for expanded clones.

V gene	clone size	D gene	J gene	CDR3 protein	CDR3 DNA
TRBV7-2	few	-	TRBJ1-6	CASSLSQTGLNSPLHF	TGTGCCAGCAGCCTAAGCCAGACAGGTCTCAATTCACCCCTCCACTTT
TRBV5-1	-	-	TRBJ1-1	CASSLFDSEAFF	TGCGCCAGCAGCCTATTCGACAGTGAAGCTTTCTTT
TRBV11-3	-	TRBD1	TRBJ2-2	CASKRQGDSGELFF	TGTGCCAGCAAAAGACAGGGGGATTCCGGGGAGCTGTTTTTT
TRBV5-1	-	-	TRBJ2-3	CASRPRTESTDTQYF	TGCGCCAGCAGACCCCGGACAGAAAGCACAGATACGCAGTATTTT
TRBV4-3	-	TRBD2	TRBJ2-3	CASSLETSGRGVTTQYF	TGCGCCAGCAGCCTGGAGACTAGCGGCAGAGGGGTCACTACGCAGTATTTT
TRBV4-1	-	TRBD1	TRBJ2-3	CASSQGGMQGANTQYF	TGCGCCAGCAGCCAAGGGGGAATGCAGGGGGCGAATACGCAGTATTTT
TRBV7-3	-	TRBD1	TRBJ1-1	CASSLMGTDYEAFF	TGTGCCAGCAGCTTAATGGGGACAGACTATGAAGCTTTCTTT
TRBV19	-	-	TRBJ1-6	CASSTGQSSNSPLHF	TGTGCCAGTAGTACCGGACAGTCTTCTAATTCACCCCTCCACTTT
TRBV30	-	-	TRBJ1-3	CAWSPDISSSGNTIYF	TGTGCCTGGAGTCCGGACATCTCGAGCTCTGGAAACACCATATATTTT
TRBV24-1	-	-	TRBJ2-3	CATSDSAGYRADTQYF	TGTGCCACCAGTGATTCTGCCGGATACAGGGCAGATACGCAGTATTTT
TRBV6-5	few	TRBD1	TRBJ1-2	CASSYSGQGSYGYTF	TGTGCCAGCAGTTACTCGGGACAGGGAAGCTATGGCTACACCTTC
TRBV5-1	-	-	TRBJ2-3	CASSLGGTDTQYF	TGCGCCAGCAGCTTGGGAGGGACAGATACGCAGTATTTT
TRBV11-2	-	TRBD2	TRBJ2-5	CASRRGGETQYF	TGTGCCAGCAGACGGGGGGGAGAGACCCAGTACTTC
TRBV19	-	TRBD1	TRBJ1-5	CASSKTGGLGNQPQHF	TGTGCCAGTAGTAAAACAGGGGGCCTCGGCAATCAGCCCCAGCATTTT
TRBV5-6	once	-	TRBJ2-5	CASSLAGLETQYF	TGTGCCAGCAGCTTGGCAGGGTTGGAGACCCAGTACTTC
TRBV18	-	TRBD2	TRBJ2-1	CASSLAPPGGLGEQFF	TGTGCCAGCTCACTTGCCCCGCCGGGGGGGCTCGGTGAGCAGTTCTTC
TRBV18	-	-	TRBJ1-5	CASSPFRDNSNQPQHF	TGTGCCAGCTCACCATTCAGGGACAATAGCAATCAGCCCCAGCATTTT
TRBV4-2	-	-	TRBJ2-5	CASSQGADPRETQYF	TGTGCCAGCAGCCAAGGGGCCGACCCAAGGGAGACCCAGTACTTC
TRBV7-7	-	-	TRBJ2-5	CASSPQQGSLETQYF	TGTGCTAGCTCCCCCCAGCAGGGGTCGTTGGAGACCCAGTACTTC
TRBV24-1	once	TRBD1	TRBJ1-2	CATSDVDRGYGYTF	TGTGCCACCAGTGATGTTGACAGGGGCTATGGCTACACCTTC
TRBV30	-	TRBD2	TRBJ2-5	CAWSPGLAGGEETQYF	TGTGCCTGGAGCCCCGGACTAGCGGGGGGCGAAGAGACCCAGTACTTC
TRBV9	-	TRBD2	TRBJ2-7	CASSPLTSGRARQYF	TGTGCCAGCAGCCCCTTGACTAGCGGGAGGGCCAGGCAGTACTTC
TRBV10-1	-	TRBD1	TRBJ1-1	CASSVNRGLSEAFF	TGCGCCAGCAGTGTAAACAGGGGGCTATCTGAAGCTTTCTTT
TRBV28	-	TRBD1	TRBJ1-4	CASSRVQGGTNEKLFF	TGTGCCAGCAGCCGAGTACAGGGGGGAACTAATGAAAAACTGTTTTTT
TRBV6-2/TRBV6-3	-	-	TRBJ1-2	CASSYSGRESGYTF	TGTGCCAGCAGTTACTCTGGGCGAGAGAGTGGCTACACCTTC
TRBV6-2/TRBV6-3	-	-	TRBJ2-5	CASSYSIVQIQETQYF	TGTGCCAGCAGTTACTCGATCGTACAGATCCAAGAGACCCAGTACTTC
TRBV7-2	-	-	TRBJ2-1	CASSFAGRAFYEQFF	TGTGCCAGCAGCTTCGCGGGACGAGCGTTTTATGAGCAGTTCTTC
TRBV6-1	few	-	TRBJ2-2	CASSEAGGRRGSGELFF	TGTGCCAGCAGTGAAGCGGGCGGGCGAAGGGGGTCCGGGGAGCTGTTTTTT
TRBV21-1	-	-	TRBJ1-1	CASSKAGGNTEAFF	TGTGCCAGCAGCAAAGCGGGGGGGAACACTGAAGCTTTCTTT
TRBV28	-	-	TRBJ1-6	CASSFGAQGSSPLHF	TGTGCCAGCAGTTTCGGGGCACAGGGAAGTTCACCCCTCCACTTT
TRBV18	once	-	TRBJ2-2	CASSPPTGTGELFF	TGTGCCAGCTCACCCCCTACAGGGACCGGGGAGCTGTTTTTT
TRBV11-2	-	TRBD2	TRBJ2-1	CASRPRLAGYSYNEQFF	TGTGCCAGCAGACCAAGACTAGCGGGATACTCCTACAATGAGCAGTTCTTC
TRBV7-2	-	-	TRBJ2-5	CASSLVSQQETQYF	TGTGCCAGCAGCTTAGTATCGCAGCAAGAGACCCAGTACTTC
TRBV5-1	-	-	TRBJ1-2	CATSFGSEANYGYTF	TGCGCCACCTCTTTTGGGAGCGAAGCTAACTATGGCTACACCTTC
TRBV10-1	-	-	TRBJ2-3	CASSPGTSTDTQYF	TGCGCCAGCAGCCCCGGGACTAGCACAGATACGCAGTATTTT
TRBV25-1	once	TRBD1	TRBJ1-4	CASSPSPGQGNEKLFF	TGTGCCAGCAGCCCTAGTCCGGGACAGGGTAATGAAAAACTGTTTTTT
TRBV27	-	-	TRBJ1-2	CASSLSALSYYGYTF	TGTGCCAGCAGTTTAAGCGCCCTCTCATACTATGGCTACACCTTC
TRBV18	once	-	TRBJ1-3	CASSTSTPTSGNTIYF	TGTGCCAGCTCAACTAGTACACCAACCTCTGGAAACACCATATATTTT
TRBV5-6	-	TRBD1	TRBJ2-3	CASSLGMTGSDTQYF	TGTGCCAGCAGCTTGGGTATGACAGGGTCCGATACGCAGTATTTT
TRBV3-1/TRBV3-2	-	-	TRBJ2-7	CASSRDLQVQYF	TGTGCCAGCAGCCGGGACTTACAAGTGCAGTACTTC
TRBV15	-	-	TRBJ2-1	CATSRSRGSGAYNEQFF	TGTGCCACCAGCAGGTCCCGCGGCAGCGGAGCCTACAATGAGCAGTTCTTC
TRBV5-1	few	-	TRBJ2-7	CASRPSTGPYEQYF	TGCGCCAGCAGACCCAGTACAGGGCCCTACGAGCAGTACTTC
TRBV4-1	-	-	TRBJ2-1	CASSQGPGDYNEQFF	TGCGCCAGCAGCCAAGGACCGGGGGATTACAATGAGCAGTTCTTC
TRBV3-1/TRBV3-2	-	TRBD1	TRBJ1-2	CASSQGTGGASGYGYTF	TGTGCCAGCAGCCAAGGGACAGGGGGCGCATCTGGCTATGGCTACACCTTC
TRBV27	-	-	TRBJ1-3	CASRRFSRFSGNTIYF	TGTGCCAGCAGGCGCTTTTCAAGATTCTCTGGAAACACCATATATTTT
TRBV6-5	once	-	TRBJ1-2	CASSYGQGFIDGYTF	TGTGCCAGCAGTTACGGCCAGGGGTTCATTGATGGCTACACCTTC
TRBV24-1	-	-	TRBJ2-1	CATSDRSQGSNEQFF	TGTGCCACCAGTGACCGATCGCAGGGTTCTAATGAGCAGTTCTTC
TRBV13	-	-	TRBJ1-2	CASSARGGNYGYTF	TGTGCCAGCAGCGCCCGGGGGGGGAACTATGGCTACACCTTC
TRBV11-3	-	TRBD2	TRBJ2-1	CASSWRLAGVNEQFF	TGTGCCAGCAGCTGGAGACTAGCGGGAGTTAATGAGCAGTTCTTC
TRBV30	-	-	TRBJ2-3	CAWSVLTGERDTQYF	TGTGCCTGGAGTGTACTGACGGGGGAAAGGGATACGCAGTATTTT
TRBV5-4	-	TRBD1	TRBJ1-1	CASSPTGKAPEAFF	TGTGCCAGCAGCCCGACAGGGAAAGCCCCTGAAGCTTTCTTT
TRBV29-1	-	TRBD1	TRBJ1-2	CSVETGEYGYTF	TGCAGCGTTGAGACAGGGGAATATGGCTACACCTTC
TRBV7-2	-	-	TRBJ1-6	CASSSGTNNPPLHF	TGTGCCAGCAGCTCCGGGACAAATAATCCACCCCTCCACTTT
TRBV10-1	-	TRBD2	TRBJ2-3	CASSPQSGSGSTDTQYF	TGCGCCAGCAGTCCCCAAAGCGGTAGCGGGAGCACAGATACGCAGTATTTT
TRBV7-2	-	-	TRBJ1-1	CASRYRTGMNTEAFF	TGTGCCAGCAGATACCGAACAGGGATGAACACTGAAGCTTTCTTT
TRBV28	-	TRBD2	TRBJ2-2	CASSLSKTSGISGELFF	TGTGCCAGCAGTTTATCCAAGACTAGCGGGATTTCCGGGGAGCTGTTTTTT
TRBV7-8	-	-	TRBJ1-2	CASSSWDTTFYGYTF	TGTGCCAGCAGCTCTTGGGACACGACCTTCTATGGCTACACCTTC
TRBV18	-	TRBD1	TRBJ1-5	CASSPPGQGTGNQPQHF	TGTGCCAGCTCACCACCTGGACAGGGCACGGGCAATCAGCCCCAGCATTTT
TRBV10-3	-	TRBD2	TRBJ2-1	CAISLKREGQSEQFF	TGTGCCATCAGTTTGAAGCGGGAGGGCCAAAGTGAGCAGTTCTTC
TRBV27	-	-	TRBJ1-3	CASSLRQDVLRGVYF	TGTGCCAGCAGTTTGAGACAGGACGTCTTAAGAGGCGTATATTTT